A selection of T cell receptor beta chains follows, all from one sample in a study of beta chain features in type 1 diabetes. Using immunoSEQ multiplex PCR, the repertoire was profiled, and TCRdb retains in-frame clones only, with some absent. The sample has roughly 730,000 clones; over 10% are singletons. The sample comprised naive CD4+ T cells from blood. The receptors shown here come from a man aged 18 to 30 with type 1 diabetes. The CDR3 runs from the conserved cysteine through the conserved F or W. Each record gives: clone size, V gene, CDR3 protein. A clone size is listed for some rows: how often the clone was seen (once, few, many), or a class if it is expanded.

size: few
V: TRBV5-1
CDR3: CASSSEPSATSTDTQYF

size: few
V: TRBV29-1
CDR3: CSVGQGYQPQHF

size: -
V: TRBV28
CDR3: CASSPGSELGNTEAFF

size: few
V: TRBV20-1
CDR3: CSEGDTEAFF

size: -
V: TRBV30
CDR3: CAWTGLRRNTEAFF

size: -
V: TRBV4-1
CDR3: CASSQVDRVTEAFF

size: few
V: TRBV30
CDR3: CAYGQGGNYGYTF

size: -
V: TRBV7-9
CDR3: CASSLVMGQGAEETQYF

size: few
V: TRBV6-5
CDR3: CASRPRLQGMDGYTF

size: -
V: TRBV9
CDR3: CASSVGKQGGTEAFF

size: -
V: TRBV7-9
CDR3: CASSLTGSNTEAFF

size: -
V: TRBV11-2
CDR3: CASSLASQGASGNTIYF

size: -
V: TRBV11-2
CDR3: CASSYYSGGTDTQYF

size: few
V: TRBV30
CDR3: CALGGGYGTQYF

size: -
V: TRBV6-5
CDR3: CASSYAYLGPNTEAFF

size: -
V: TRBV19
CDR3: CASRTQNTGELFF

size: few
V: TRBV5-6
CDR3: CASSWGQGLDSPLHF

size: few
V: TRBV2
CDR3: CASSGDSTTNEKLFF

size: -
V: TRBV5-1
CDR3: CASSPARAETQYF

size: few
V: TRBV9
CDR3: CASSVGVAGGAETQYF

size: few
V: TRBV6-1
CDR3: CASSGGSTNTGELFF

size: many
V: TRBV28
CDR3: CASSNSGANVLTF

size: -
V: TRBV20-1
CDR3: CSARGGSPLHF

size: few
V: TRBV30
CDR3: CAWSVLQPFSLGMDLTF

size: -
V: TRBV28
CDR3: CASSLIGTASYNEQFF

size: -
V: TRBV5-4
CDR3: CASSLYSSYGYTF

size: -
V: TRBV18
CDR3: CASSPAGDTYEQYF

size: -
V: TRBV7-3
CDR3: CASTRSPAGNLNEQFF

size: -
V: TRBV4-1
CDR3: CASSQAAGGRSPLHF

size: few
V: TRBV11-2
CDR3: CASSTNEGRGNEQFF

size: -
V: TRBV25-1
CDR3: CASSILATDTQYF

size: -
V: TRBV4-2
CDR3: CASSQEAGRRGDTSPEAFF

size: few
V: TRBV19
CDR3: CASTTGGTSNSPLHF

size: -
V: TRBV30
CDR3: CAWIPTGGPVGELFF

size: -
V: TRBV7-2
CDR3: CASSLSRGGYNEQFF

size: few
V: TRBV10-3
CDR3: CAISQGQVYGYTF

size: few
V: TRBV9
CDR3: CASSAQTGGSYEQYF

size: few
V: TRBV6-6
CDR3: CASSYGEQYF

size: -
V: TRBV4-2
CDR3: CASSQEGPGRLTGELFF

size: -
V: TRBV2
CDR3: CASRSLTYNEQFF

size: -
V: TRBV28
CDR3: CASKDSRFQETQYF

size: few
V: TRBV5-1
CDR3: CALDDQYF

size: -
V: TRBV7-6
CDR3: CASSVTGNTEAFF

size: -
V: TRBV30
CDR3: CAWSGGQLAFF

size: -
V: TRBV18
CDR3: CASSPGTGNDQPQHF

size: few
V: TRBV27
CDR3: CASSLEGGNEQFF

size: few
V: TRBV6-5
CDR3: CASRDGSSGANVLTF

size: few
V: TRBV2
CDR3: CASALQGHTF

size: few
V: TRBV7-9
CDR3: CASSLVEGNTIYF